The source of this T cell receptor (beta chain) is a study of blood T cells in healthy people across ages. As regards this clonotype: Its antigen is currently unknown.

CDR1 and CDR2 from the germline V gene are SEHNR and FQNEAQ (reference sequence). The CDR3 consists of 15 residues. V was pared by 6 bases and J by 3 bases, with 6 bases of the junction left unmatched. Donors ranged from about 6 to 95 years old and were healthy Caucasians in Russia. Drawn from each donor were approximately 9.2 milliliters of peripheral blood. Whole-study results and caveats: Estimated diversity that came from one million T cells was considered an underestimate.

A J-beta primer mix and a sample-barcoded 5' primer were used in a second PCR of roughly 7 to 12 cycles. Each cDNA molecule was tagged by a template-switch adaptor that had 12 random nucleotides. TCRdb re-called the 5' RACE reads with MiXCR, one entry per CDR3 protein. Among about 2 million distinct CDR3 sequences listed, roughly 52% were seen once. V is TRBV7-9 and J is TRBJ1-5; TRBD1 matches 9 bases. The sequence derives from a woman between 40 and 50 years old in good health. Sample: blood. The CDR3 reads CASRFGDRDNQPQHF. CDR3 coding DNA: TGTGCCAGCAGATTTGGGGACAGGGACAATCAGCCCCAGCATTTT. The whole variable domain, filled in from reference TRBV7-9 and TRBJ1-5, reads DTGVSQNPRHKITKRGQNVTFRCDPISEHNRLYWYRQTLGQGPEFLTYFQNEAQLEKSRLLSDRFSAERPKGSFSTLEIQRTEQGDSAMYLCASRFGDRDNQPQHFGDGTRLSIL.